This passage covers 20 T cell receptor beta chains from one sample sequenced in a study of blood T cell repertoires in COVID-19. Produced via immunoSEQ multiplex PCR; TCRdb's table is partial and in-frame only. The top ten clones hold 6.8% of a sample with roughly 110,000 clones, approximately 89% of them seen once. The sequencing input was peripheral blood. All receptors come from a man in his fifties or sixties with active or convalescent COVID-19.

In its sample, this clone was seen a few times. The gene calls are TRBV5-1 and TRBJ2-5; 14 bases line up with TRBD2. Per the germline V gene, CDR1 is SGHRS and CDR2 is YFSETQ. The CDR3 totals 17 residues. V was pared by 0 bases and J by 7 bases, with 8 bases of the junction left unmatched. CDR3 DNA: TGCGCCAGCAGCTTGGAGGCCGGACTAGCGGGAGGAGGGACCCAGTACTTC. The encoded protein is CASSLEAGLAGGGTQYF.

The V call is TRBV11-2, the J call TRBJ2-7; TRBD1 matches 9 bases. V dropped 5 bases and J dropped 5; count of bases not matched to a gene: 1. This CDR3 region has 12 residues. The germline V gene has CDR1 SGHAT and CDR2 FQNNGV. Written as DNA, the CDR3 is TGTGCCAGCAGCCGGGACAGGGACGAGCAGTACTTC. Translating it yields CASSRDRDEQYF.

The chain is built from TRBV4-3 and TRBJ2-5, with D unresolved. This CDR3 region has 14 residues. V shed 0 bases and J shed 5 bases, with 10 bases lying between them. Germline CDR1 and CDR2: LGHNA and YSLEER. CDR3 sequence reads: CASSQELGDETQYF. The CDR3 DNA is TGCGCCAGCAGCCAAGAATTGGGCGACGAGACCCAGTACTTC.

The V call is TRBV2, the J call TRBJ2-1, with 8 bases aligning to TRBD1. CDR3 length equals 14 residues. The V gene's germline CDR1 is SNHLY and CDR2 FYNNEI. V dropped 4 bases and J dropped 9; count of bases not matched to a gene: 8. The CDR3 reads CASSGQGPGGEQFF. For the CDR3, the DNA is TGTGCCAGCAGTGGACAGGGGCCTGGGGGTGAGCAGTTCTTC.

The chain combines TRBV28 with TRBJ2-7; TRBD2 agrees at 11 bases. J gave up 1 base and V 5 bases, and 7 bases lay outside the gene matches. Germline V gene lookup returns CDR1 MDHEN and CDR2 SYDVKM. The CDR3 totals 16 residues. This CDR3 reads CASSVELAGVSYEQYF. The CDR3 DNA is TGTGCCAGCAGTGTCGAACTAGCGGGAGTTTCCTACGAGCAGTACTTC.

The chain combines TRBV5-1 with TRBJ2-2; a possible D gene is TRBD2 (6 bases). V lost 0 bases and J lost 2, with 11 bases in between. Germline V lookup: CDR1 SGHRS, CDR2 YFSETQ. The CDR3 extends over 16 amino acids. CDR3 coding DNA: TGCGCCAGCAGCTTGGGCGGGGATCCCAACACCGGGGAGCTGTTTTTT. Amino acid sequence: CASSLGGDPNTGELFF.

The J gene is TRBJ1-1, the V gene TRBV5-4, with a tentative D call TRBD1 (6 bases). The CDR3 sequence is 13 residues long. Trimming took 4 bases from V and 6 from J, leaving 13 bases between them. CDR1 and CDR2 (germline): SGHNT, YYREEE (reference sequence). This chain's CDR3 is CASSRNRAPEAFF. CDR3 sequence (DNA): TGTGCCAGCAGCCGAAACAGGGCTCCTGAAGCTTTCTTT.

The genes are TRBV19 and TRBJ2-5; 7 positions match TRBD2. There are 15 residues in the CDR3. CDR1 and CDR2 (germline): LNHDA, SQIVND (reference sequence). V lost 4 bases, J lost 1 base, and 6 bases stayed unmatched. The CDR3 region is CASSTGGTFQETQYF. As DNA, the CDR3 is TGTGCCAGTAGTACCGGGGGGACCTTCCAAGAGACCCAGTACTTC.

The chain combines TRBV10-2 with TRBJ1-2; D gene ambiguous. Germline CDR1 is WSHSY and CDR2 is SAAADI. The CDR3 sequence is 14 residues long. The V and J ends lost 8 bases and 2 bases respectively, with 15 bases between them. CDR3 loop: CASGGRWENYGYTF. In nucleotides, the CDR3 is TGCGCCAGCGGCGGACGTTGGGAGAACTATGGCTACACCTTC.

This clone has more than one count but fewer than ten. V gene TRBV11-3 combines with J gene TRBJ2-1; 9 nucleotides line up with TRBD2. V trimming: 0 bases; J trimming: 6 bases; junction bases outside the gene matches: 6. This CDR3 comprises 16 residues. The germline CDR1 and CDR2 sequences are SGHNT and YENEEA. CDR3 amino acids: CASSLDGREGSNEQFF. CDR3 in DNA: TGTGCCAGCAGCTTAGATGGGCGGGAGGGCAGCAATGAGCAGTTCTTC.

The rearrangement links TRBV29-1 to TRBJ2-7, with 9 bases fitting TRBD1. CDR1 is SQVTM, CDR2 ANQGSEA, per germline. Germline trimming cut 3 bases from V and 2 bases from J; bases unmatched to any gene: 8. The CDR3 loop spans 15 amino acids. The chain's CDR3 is CSVDAGTGRAYEQYF. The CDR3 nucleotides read TGCAGCGTTGATGCCGGGACAGGGCGGGCCTACGAGCAGTACTTC.

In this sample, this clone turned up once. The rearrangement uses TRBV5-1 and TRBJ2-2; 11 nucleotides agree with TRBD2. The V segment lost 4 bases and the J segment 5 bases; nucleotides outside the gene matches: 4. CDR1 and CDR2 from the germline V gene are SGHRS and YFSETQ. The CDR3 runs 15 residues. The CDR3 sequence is CASSLGLAATGELFF. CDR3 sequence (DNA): TGCGCCAGCAGCCTGGGACTAGCGGCAACCGGGGAGCTGTTTTTT. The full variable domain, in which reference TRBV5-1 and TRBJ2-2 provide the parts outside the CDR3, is KAGVTQTPRYLIKTRGQQVTLSCSPISGHRSVSWYQQTPGQGLQFLFEYFSETQRNKGNFPGRFSGRQFSNSRSEMNVSTLELGDSALYLCASSLGLAATGELFFGEGSRLTVL.

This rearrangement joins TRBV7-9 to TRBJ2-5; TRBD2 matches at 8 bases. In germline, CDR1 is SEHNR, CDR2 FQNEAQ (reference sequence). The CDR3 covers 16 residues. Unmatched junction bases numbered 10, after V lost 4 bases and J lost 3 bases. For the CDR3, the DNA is TGTGCCAGCAGCTCTGGCCTTAGCGGGATTAAAGAGACCCAGTACTTC. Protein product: CASSSGLSGIKETQYF. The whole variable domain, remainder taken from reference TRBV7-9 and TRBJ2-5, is DTGVSQNPRHKITKRGQNVTFRCDPISEHNRLYWYRQTLGQGPEFLTYFQNEAQLEKSRLLSDRFSAERPKGSFSTLEIQRTEQGDSAMYLCASSSGLSGIKETQYFGPGTRLLVL.

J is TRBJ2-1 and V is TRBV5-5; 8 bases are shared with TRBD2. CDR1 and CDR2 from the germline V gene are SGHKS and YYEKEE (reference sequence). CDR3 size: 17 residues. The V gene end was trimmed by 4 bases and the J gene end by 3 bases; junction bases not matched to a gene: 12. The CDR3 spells CASSLRVLAALYNEQFF. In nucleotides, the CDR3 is TGTGCCAGCAGCCTCCGCGTACTAGCGGCTCTCTACAATGAGCAGTTCTTC.

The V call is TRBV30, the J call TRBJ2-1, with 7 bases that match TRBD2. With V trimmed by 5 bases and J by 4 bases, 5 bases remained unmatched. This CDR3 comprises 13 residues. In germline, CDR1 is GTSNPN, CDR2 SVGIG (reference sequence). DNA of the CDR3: TGTGCCTGGGGGAGGGTTCGATACAATGAGCAGTTCTTC. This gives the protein CAWGRVRYNEQFF.

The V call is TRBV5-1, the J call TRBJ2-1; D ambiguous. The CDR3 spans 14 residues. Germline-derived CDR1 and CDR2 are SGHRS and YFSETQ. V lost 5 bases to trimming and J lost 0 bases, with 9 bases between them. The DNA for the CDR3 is TGCGCCAGCAGACGATCTAGCTCCTACAATGAGCAGTTCTTC. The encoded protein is CASRRSSSYNEQFF.

For the CDR3, the DNA is TGTGCCAGTAGCTTCGGTTATAGCAATCAGCCCCAGCATTTT. This codes for CASSFGYSNQPQHF. This chain joins TRBV19 and TRBJ1-5, with D unclear. The germline V and J ends were trimmed by 6 bases and 0 bases, with 9 bases remaining between them. Germline V gene data show CDR1 as LNHDA and CDR2 as SQIVND (reference sequence). The CDR3 covers 14 residues.

The CDR3 sequence is CASSVLAGGTDTQYF. The CDR3 DNA reads as TGTGCCAGTAGTGTTTTAGCGGGAGGCACAGATACGCAGTATTTT. This chain connects TRBV19 to TRBJ2-3, with 9 bases fitting TRBD2. J was trimmed by 1 base and V by 5 bases; bases with no gene match: 4. This CDR3 region has 15 residues. Germline CDR1 reads LNHDA; CDR2 reads SQIVND (reference sequence).

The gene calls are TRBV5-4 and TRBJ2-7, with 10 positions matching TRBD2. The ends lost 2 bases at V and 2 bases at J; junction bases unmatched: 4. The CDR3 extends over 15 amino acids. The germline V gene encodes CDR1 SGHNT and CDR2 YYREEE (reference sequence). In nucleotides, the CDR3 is TGTGCCAGCAGCTTTACTAGCGGGGTTCCCTACGAGCAGTACTTC. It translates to CASSFTSGVPYEQYF.

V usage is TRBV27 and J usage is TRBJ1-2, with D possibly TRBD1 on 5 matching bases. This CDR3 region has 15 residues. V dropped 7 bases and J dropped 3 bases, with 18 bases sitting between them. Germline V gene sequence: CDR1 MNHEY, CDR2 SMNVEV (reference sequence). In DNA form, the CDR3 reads TGTGCCAGCACGAAAACAGGTCCGCCGGACTATGGCTACACCTTC. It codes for CASTKTGPPDYGYTF.